This T cell receptor (beta chain) came from a study of blood T cell repertoires in COVID-19 (TCRdb year 2020). The study in broad terms: Samples covering the acute and convalescent phases of COVID-19 were provided by collaborators in the United States, Italy and Spain. The material from the prospective study consisted of cDNA or gDNA derived from T cells, B-cell-depleted T cells, or PBMCs. The dataset comprised deeply sampled blood TCRbeta repertoires from subjects exposed to, actively infected with, or recovered from COVID-19. A freely available public database, intended as a resource for researchers studying the immune response to SARS-CoV-2, is where the repertoires were released. Samples were obtained from the ongoing ImmuneRACE study (first 160 participants) and from 1,000 to 1,500 subjects provided by 6 global collaborators. A de-identified subject ID, COVID-19 status, age in years and sex were almost always included in the sample metadata. Where available, HLA class I and class II types were taken from metadata supplied by the sample provider and were not determined by assay-based typing. Overall study results and their limits: Clinical and demographic metadata were provided uncurated, with the amount varying by source and participant.

TCRbeta CDR3 regions were amplified from genomic DNA using the immunoSEQ Assay, a bias-controlled multiplex PCR. Per the authors' processing: Nucleated cell counts per sample were estimated from amplification of reference gene primers within the assay. To quantify the absolute abundance of each unique TCRbeta CDR3 rearrangement, sequence reads were collapsed and filtered. For each sample, productive Simpson clonality was calculated as the square root of Simpson's diversity index over productive rearrangements. TCRdb holds this immuneACCESS table with in-frame rearrangements only. Some clones are missing; in checked studies, unresolved V genes explain under half, and the rest has no known cause. That table is the source of V, J and clone size, and D and trimming were worked out from the DNA. This sample holds about 340,000 clones; about nine tenths were observed only once. The leading ten clones occupy roughly 6.3% of the sample.

In Seattle, one collaborating source enrolled patients while the infection was active and tracked those patients longitudinally over the course of disease. The collaborating institutions used their own protocols to collect whole blood in K2EDTA tubes. For TCRbeta analysis, collaborators shipped samples in one of three forms: frozen whole blood, isolated PBMCs, or DNA extracted from either of those sample types. As to this clone: There is no known antigen for this receptor. Per-base qualities were not stored, and no clone one base away is much larger.

The TCR comes from a woman between 45 and 65 years old with COVID-19, enrolled during active disease. Sequenced sample: peripheral blood.

For the CDR3, the sequence is CASSFTGTEAFF. The DNA sequence is as follows: TGTGCCAGCAGCTTTACGGGCACTGAAGCTTTCTTT. The chain is made from TRBV7-8 and TRBJ1-1, with the D segment identity uncertain. The CDR3 holds 12 amino acids from the cysteine to the phenylalanine. CDR3 DNA is the only sequence kept; it has 36 bases, read in frame from the first base. Sequences SGHVS (CDR1) and FQNEAQ (CDR2) are obtained from the germline V gene. V is clipped by 3 bases and J by 4 bases, and the sequence between their germline boundaries is 6 bases long.